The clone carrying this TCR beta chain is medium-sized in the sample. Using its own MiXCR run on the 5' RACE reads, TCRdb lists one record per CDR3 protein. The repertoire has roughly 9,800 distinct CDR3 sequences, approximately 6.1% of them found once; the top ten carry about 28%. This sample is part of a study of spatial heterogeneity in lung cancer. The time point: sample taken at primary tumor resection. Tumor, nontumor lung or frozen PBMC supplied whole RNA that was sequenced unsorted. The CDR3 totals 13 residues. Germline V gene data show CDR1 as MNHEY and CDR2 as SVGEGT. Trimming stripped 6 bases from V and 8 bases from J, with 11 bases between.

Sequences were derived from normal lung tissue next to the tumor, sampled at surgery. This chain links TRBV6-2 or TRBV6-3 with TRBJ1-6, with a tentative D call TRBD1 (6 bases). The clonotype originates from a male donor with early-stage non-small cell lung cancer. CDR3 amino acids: CASRYREDSPLHF. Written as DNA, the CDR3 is TGTGCCAGCAGATACAGGGAAGATTCACCCCTCCACTTT.